The 17 T cell receptor beta chains below all came from one sample that was sequenced in a study of neoadjuvant nivolumab and ipilimumab in lung cancer. The repertoire was sequenced with immunoSEQ multiplex PCR; TCRdb's copy has only in-frame clones and lacks some. The sample holds around 10,000 clones, around 85% seen once. The starting material was peripheral blood, obtained before neoadjuvant nivolumab, alone or with ipilimumab. These receptors were taken from an adult with non-small cell lung cancer.

This clone was seen more than once but under ten times. J is TRBJ1-1 and V is TRBV10-2; weak D call: TRBD1 (5 bases). The germline V and J ends were trimmed by 8 bases and 1 base, with 11 bases remaining between them. The germline V gene encodes CDR1 WSHSY and CDR2 SAAADI. CDR3 size: 13 residues. The CDR3 is CASGRQPNTEAFF. CDR3 nucleotide sequence: TGCGCCAGCGGAAGACAGCCGAACACTGAAGCTTTCTTT.

The genes are TRBV25-1 and TRBJ2-5; D is tentatively TRBD1 or TRBD2 (7 bases each). This CDR3 contains 14 residues. Trimming shortened V by 6 bases and J by 4 bases, and 15 bases separated the two germline ends. The germline V gene has CDR1 MGHDK and CDR2 SYGVNS. The CDR3 nucleotides read TGTGCCAGCAGCCGACAGGGAGGGGGAGAGACCCAGTACTTC. It yields the protein CASSRQGGGETQYF.

The chain has TRBV11-1 and TRBJ2-7, with 10 bases matching TRBD1. With 5 bases clipped from V and 6 bases from J, the junction kept 7 bases outside the gene matches. The CDR3 is made up of 14 amino acids. Germline V lookup: CDR1 SGHAT, CDR2 FQDESV (reference sequence). The CDR3 loop is CASSRTGGSSEQYF. The DNA of the CDR3 is TGTGCCAGCAGCCGGACAGGGGGTAGTAGCGAGCAGTACTTC.

The genes are TRBV6-1 and TRBJ2-1; possibly TRBD2 for D (6 bases). From germline, CDR1 is MNHNS and CDR2 SASEGT. V was cut by 0 bases and J by 7 bases, with 19 bases left in between. The CDR3 runs to 17 residues. CDR3 in amino acids: CASSEAGGRNLGNEQFF. DNA of the CDR3: TGTGCCAGCAGTGAAGCTGGAGGGAGGAACCTAGGGAATGAGCAGTTCTTC.

V and J are TRBV7-3 and TRBJ1-1; no firm D call. Germline CDR1 and CDR2: SGHTA and FQGTGA. This CDR3 has 14 amino acids. V shed 7 bases and J shed 1 base, with 13 bases lying between them. The CDR3 loop reads CASTPGPQNTEAFF. Written as DNA, the CDR3 is TGTGCCAGCACCCCCGGACCGCAGAACACTGAAGCTTTCTTT.

V usage is TRBV29-1 and J usage is TRBJ2-1; no reliable D call. CDR1 is SQVTM, CDR2 ANQGSEA, per germline. Trimming stripped 6 bases from V and 0 bases from J, with 18 bases between. This CDR3 is built from 16 residues. CDR3 coding DNA: TGCAGCGTACGAGGACCTCTCCAGAGCTCCTACAATGAGCAGTTCTTC. Translated, it gives CSVRGPLQSSYNEQFF.

The chain employs TRBV5-1 and TRBJ1-4; TRBD1 agrees at 8 bases. The CDR3 is 16 residues long. Germline loops: CDR1 SGHRS, CDR2 YFSETQ. The V and J ends lost 4 bases and 3 bases, in that order; junction bases with no gene match: 8. CDR3 in amino acids: CASSRDRRAANEKLFF. As DNA, the CDR3 is TGCGCCAGCAGCCGGGACAGGAGGGCGGCTAATGAAAAACTGTTTTTT.

The chain employs TRBV6-6 and TRBJ1-2; D gene unclear. This CDR3 is 14 amino acids long. Germline-derived CDR1 and CDR2 are MNHNY and SVGAGI (reference sequence). Trimming shortened V by 2 bases and J by 3 bases, and 10 bases separated the two germline ends. The CDR3 nucleotides are TGTGCCAGCAGTTACGGCCGGAGAGACTATGGCTACACCTTC. This encodes CASSYGRRDYGYTF.

This rearrangement joins TRBV19 to TRBJ2-3, with a possible D match to TRBD1 (6 bases). The V end was cut by 4 bases, the J end by 1 base, with 12 bases between. The CDR3 sequence is 15 residues long. CDR1 is LNHDA and CDR2 is SQIVND in the germline V gene (reference sequence). CDR3 protein: CASSRGGGGTDTQYF. The CDR3 nucleotides read TGTGCCAGTAGTAGAGGGGGTGGTGGCACAGATACGCAGTATTTT. The whole variable domain, filled in from reference TRBV19 and TRBJ2-3, reads DGGITQSPKYLFRKEGQNVTLSCEQNLNHDAMYWYRQDPGQGLRLIYYSQIVNDFQKGDIAEGYSVSREKKESFPLTVTSAQKNPTAFYLCASSRGGGGTDTQYFGPGTRLTVL.

Remarks on this clone: At one end the junction does not follow the germline gene, possibly because of a read error. The rearrangement uses TRBV2 and TRBJ2-2; 11 nucleotides match TRBD1. The CDR3 spans 15 residues. Germline CDR1 is SNHLY and CDR2 is FYNNEI. CDR3 residues: CASLGTGGVAGELFF. The CDR3 nucleotides read TGTGCCAGCTTAGGGACAGGGGGGGTAGCCGGGGAGTTGTTTTTT.

This chain uses TRBV2 with TRBJ2-5, with D possibly TRBD1 on 6 matching bases. CDR1 is SNHLY, CDR2 FYNNEI, per germline. V was cut by 9 bases and J by 5 bases, with 22 bases left in between. This CDR3 is 15 amino acids long. This CDR3 reads CASSVQGRGWETQYF. CDR3 nucleotide sequence: TGTGCCAGTTCGGTACAGGGAAGGGGGTGGGAGACCCAGTACTTC. The full variable domain, its missing parts supplied by reference TRBV2 and TRBJ2-5, is EPEVTQTPSHQVTQMGQEVILRCVPISNHLYFYWYRQILGQKVEFLVSFYNNEISEKSEIFDDQFSVERPDGSNFTLKIRSTKLEDSAMYFCASSVQGRGWETQYFGPGTRLLVL.

The V call is TRBV2, the J call TRBJ1-3; weak D call: TRBD1 (5 bases). The CDR3 is made up of 17 amino acids. V lost 4 bases and J 0 bases, leaving 16 bases between the germline ends. Germline CDR1 is SNHLY and CDR2 is FYNNEI. In nucleotides, the CDR3 is TGTGCCAGCAGTGCCCTTAAGGGACGGATCTCTGGAAACACCATATATTTT. This gives the protein CASSALKGRISGNTIYF.

In this sample, this clone turned up once. This chain joins TRBV7-2 and TRBJ1-5; 11 bases map to TRBD1. CDR1 SGHTA and CDR2 FQGNSA come from the germline V gene. There are 16 residues in the CDR3. The ends lost 4 bases at V and 7 bases at J; junction bases unmatched: 9. In nucleotides, the CDR3 is TGTGCCAGCAGCTCTAGGACAGGGGGCTCGGAACAGCCCCAGCATTTT. The encoded protein is CASSSRTGGSEQPQHF. Using reference TRBV7-2 and TRBJ1-5 for the parts outside the CDR3, the full variable domain is GAGVSQSPSNKVTEKGKDVELRCDPISGHTALYWYRQSLGQGLEFLIYFQGNSAPDKSGLPSDRFSAERTGGSVSTLTIQRTQQEDSAVYLCASSSRTGGSEQPQHFGDGTRLSIL.

This clone was detected once. In nucleotides, the CDR3 is TGTGCCAGCAGCTCCATGGGGCAACCGGGACTAGCGGGGGAGCAGTTCTTC. This sequence encodes CASSSMGQPGLAGEQFF. The rearrangement joins TRBV7-9 to TRBJ2-1, with 13 bases aligning to TRBD2. This CDR3 comprises 17 residues. V dropped 4 bases and J dropped 10; count of bases not matched to a gene: 13. CDR1 is SEHNR and CDR2 is FQNEAQ in the germline V gene (reference sequence). Together with reference TRBV7-9 and TRBJ2-1, the CDR3 gives the full variable domain: DTGVSQNPRHKITKRGQNVTFRCDPISEHNRLYWYRQTLGQGPEFLTYFQNEAQLEKSRLLSDRFSAERPKGSFSTLEIQRTEQGDSAMYLCASSSMGQPGLAGEQFFGPGTRLTVL.

The rearrangement links TRBV28 to TRBJ2-3; 8 bases fit TRBD2. V was clipped by 6 bases and J by 2 bases; unmatched bases: 7. From germline, CDR1 is MDHEN and CDR2 SYDVKM. The length of the CDR3 is 15 residues. In nucleotides, the CDR3 is TGTGCCAGCAGGCCCCAGGGACTAGTCACAGATACGCAGTATTTT. It encodes CASRPQGLVTDTQYF.

The gene calls are TRBV7-4 and TRBJ1-5, with a tentative D call TRBD1 (5 bases). The germline V gene has CDR1 SGHVT and CDR2 SQSDAQ. Trimming removed 0 bases at V and 2 bases at J, with 8 bases between. There are 15 residues in the CDR3. CDR3: CASSLAGGGNQPQHF. The CDR3 DNA reads TGTGCCAGCAGCTTAGCGGGGGGAGGCAATCAGCCCCAGCATTTT.

J is TRBJ2-2 and V is TRBV18, with 8 positions matching TRBD2. V trimming: 1 base; J trimming: 7 bases; junction bases outside the gene matches: 11. This CDR3 contains 17 residues. Germline loops: CDR1 KGHSH, CDR2 LQKENI. The CDR3 nucleotides read TGTGCCAGCTCACCACGGCGGGGGAGCGGGAGCATCGGGGAGCTGTTTTTT. Translated, it gives CASSPRRGSGSIGELFF.